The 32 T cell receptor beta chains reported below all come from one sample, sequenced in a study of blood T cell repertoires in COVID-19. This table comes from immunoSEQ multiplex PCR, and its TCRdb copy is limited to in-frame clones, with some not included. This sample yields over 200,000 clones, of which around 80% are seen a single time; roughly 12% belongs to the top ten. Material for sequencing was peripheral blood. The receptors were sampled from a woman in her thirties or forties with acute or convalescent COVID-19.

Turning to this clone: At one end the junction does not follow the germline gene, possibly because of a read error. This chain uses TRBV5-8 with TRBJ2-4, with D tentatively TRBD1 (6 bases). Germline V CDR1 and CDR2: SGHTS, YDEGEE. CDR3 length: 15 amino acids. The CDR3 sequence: CASSFYRVTKNIRYF. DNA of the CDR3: TGTGCCAGCAGCTTTTACAGGGTCACCAAAAACATTCGGTACTTC.

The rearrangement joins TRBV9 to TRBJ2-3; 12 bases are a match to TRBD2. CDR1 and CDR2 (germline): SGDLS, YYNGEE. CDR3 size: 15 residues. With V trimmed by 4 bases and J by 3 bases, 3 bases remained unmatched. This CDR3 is CASSFGTSGTDTQYF. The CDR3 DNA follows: TGTGCCAGCAGCTTCGGGACTAGCGGGACAGATACGCAGTATTTT. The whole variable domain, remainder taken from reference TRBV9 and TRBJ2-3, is DSGVTQTPKHLITATGQRVTLRCSPRSGDLSVYWYQQSLDQGLQFLIQYYNGEERAKGNILERFSAQQFPDLHSELNLSSLELGDSALYFCASSFGTSGTDTQYFGPGTRLTVL.

CDR3 DNA sequence: TGTGCCAGCAGCCTATTCCGGGACAGTTATGGCTACACCTTC. Amino acid sequence: CASSLFRDSYGYTF. V gene TRBV5-8 combines with J gene TRBJ1-2; 7 positions agree with TRBD1. This CDR3 is built from 14 residues. CDR1 is SGHTS, CDR2 YDEGEE, per germline. The ends lost 4 bases at V and 5 bases at J; junction bases unmatched: 8.

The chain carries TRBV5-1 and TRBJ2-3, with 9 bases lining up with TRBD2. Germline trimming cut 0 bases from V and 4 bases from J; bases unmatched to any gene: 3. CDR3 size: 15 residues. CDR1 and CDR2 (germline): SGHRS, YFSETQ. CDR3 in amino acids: CASSLGLAGSDTQYF. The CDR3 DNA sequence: TGCGCCAGCAGCTTGGGCCTAGCGGGATCAGATACGCAGTATTTT. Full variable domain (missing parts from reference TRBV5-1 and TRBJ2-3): KAGVTQTPRYLIKTRGQQVTLSCSPISGHRSVSWYQQTPGQGLQFLFEYFSETQRNKGNFPGRFSGRQFSNSRSEMNVSTLELGDSALYLCASSLGLAGSDTQYFGPGTRLTVL.

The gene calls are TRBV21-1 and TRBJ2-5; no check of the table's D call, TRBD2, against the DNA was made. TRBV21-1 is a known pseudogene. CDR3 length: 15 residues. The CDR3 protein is CASSKGCWIGETQYF. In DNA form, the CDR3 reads TGTGCCAGCAGCAAAGGTTGTTGGATCGGGGAGACCCAGTACTTC.

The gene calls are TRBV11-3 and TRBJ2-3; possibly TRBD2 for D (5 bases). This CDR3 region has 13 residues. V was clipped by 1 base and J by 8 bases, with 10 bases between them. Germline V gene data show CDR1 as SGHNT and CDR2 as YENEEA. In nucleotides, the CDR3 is TGTGCCAGCAGCTTAGCAAGGCTAGCTACGCAGTATTTT. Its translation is CASSLARLATQYF. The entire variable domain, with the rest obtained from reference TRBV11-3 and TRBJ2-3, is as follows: EAGVVQSPRYKIIEKKQPVAFWCNPISGHNTLYWYLQNLGQGPELLIRYENEEAVDDSQLPKDRFSAERLKGVDSTLKIQPAELGDSAVYLCASSLARLATQYFGPGTRLTVL.

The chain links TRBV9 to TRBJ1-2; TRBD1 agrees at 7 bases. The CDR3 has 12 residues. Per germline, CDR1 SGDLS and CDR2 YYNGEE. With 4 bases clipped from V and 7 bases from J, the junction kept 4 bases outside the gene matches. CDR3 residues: CASSTGVGGYTF. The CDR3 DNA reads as TGTGCCAGCAGCACAGGGGTAGGTGGCTACACCTTC.

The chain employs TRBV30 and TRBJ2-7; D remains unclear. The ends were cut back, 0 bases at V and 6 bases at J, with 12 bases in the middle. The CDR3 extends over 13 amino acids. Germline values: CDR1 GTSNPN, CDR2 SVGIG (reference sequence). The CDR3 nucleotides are TGTGCCTGGAGTGTAAATACATGGAGCGAGCAGTACTTC. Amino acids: CAWSVNTWSEQYF.

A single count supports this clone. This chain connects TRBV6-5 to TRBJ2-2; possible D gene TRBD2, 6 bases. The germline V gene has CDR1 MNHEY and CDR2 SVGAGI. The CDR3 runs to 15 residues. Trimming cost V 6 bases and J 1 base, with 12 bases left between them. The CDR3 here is CASRSGAMNTGELFF. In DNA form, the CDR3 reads TGTGCCAGCAGATCGGGAGCGATGAACACCGGGGAGCTGTTTTTT.

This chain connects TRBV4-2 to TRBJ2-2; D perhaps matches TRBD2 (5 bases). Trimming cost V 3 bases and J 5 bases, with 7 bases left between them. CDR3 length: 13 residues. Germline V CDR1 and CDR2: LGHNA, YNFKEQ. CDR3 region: CASSQGGTGELFF. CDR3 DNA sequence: TGTGCCAGCAGCCAGGGCGGGACCGGGGAGCTGTTTTTT.

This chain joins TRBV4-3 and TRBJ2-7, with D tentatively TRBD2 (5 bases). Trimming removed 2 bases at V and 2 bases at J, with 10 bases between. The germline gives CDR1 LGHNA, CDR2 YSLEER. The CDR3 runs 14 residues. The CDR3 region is CASSQSREAYEQYF. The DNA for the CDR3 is TGCGCCAGCAGCCAAAGCCGGGAAGCCTACGAGCAGTACTTC.

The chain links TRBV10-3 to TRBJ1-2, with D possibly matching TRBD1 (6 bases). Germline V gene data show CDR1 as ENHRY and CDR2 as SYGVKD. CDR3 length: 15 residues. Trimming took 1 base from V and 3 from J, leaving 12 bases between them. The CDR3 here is CAISELTGTYYGYTF. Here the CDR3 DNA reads TGTGCCATCAGTGAGTTAACAGGGACCTACTATGGCTACACCTTC.

DNA of the CDR3: TGCGCCAGCTATTTAGGGCAGGGGTTCACAGATACGCAGTATTTT. Translating gives CASYLGQGFTDTQYF. V and J are TRBV5-1 and TRBJ2-3; possibly TRBD1 for D (6 bases). Germline lookup yields CDR1 SGHRS and CDR2 YFSETQ. The CDR3 runs 15 residues. Trimming took off 7 bases at V and 2 bases at J, with 17 bases between the two ends. The full variable domain, its missing parts supplied by reference TRBV5-1 and TRBJ2-3, is KAGVTQTPRYLIKTRGQQVTLSCSPISGHRSVSWYQQTPGQGLQFLFEYFSETQRNKGNFPGRFSGRQFSNSRSEMNVSTLELGDSALYLCASYLGQGFTDTQYFGPGTRLTVL.

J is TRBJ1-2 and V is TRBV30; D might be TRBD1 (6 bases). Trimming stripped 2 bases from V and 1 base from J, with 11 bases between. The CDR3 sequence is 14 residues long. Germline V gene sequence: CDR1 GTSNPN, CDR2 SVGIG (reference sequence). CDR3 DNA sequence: TGTGCCTGGAGTCAGGGGTTCGGTAACTATGGCTACACCTTC. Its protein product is CAWSQGFGNYGYTF.

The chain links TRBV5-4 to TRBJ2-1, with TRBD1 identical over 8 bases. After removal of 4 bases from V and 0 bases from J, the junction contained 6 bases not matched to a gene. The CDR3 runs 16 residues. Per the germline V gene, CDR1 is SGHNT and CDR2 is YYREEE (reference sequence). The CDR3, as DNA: TGTGCCAGCAGCCTCGACAGGGGTTCCTCCTACAATGAGCAGTTCTTC. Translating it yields CASSLDRGSSYNEQFF. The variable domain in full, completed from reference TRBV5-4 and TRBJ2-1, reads ETGVTQSPTHLIKTRGQQVTLRCSSQSGHNTVSWYQQALGQGPQFIFQYYREEENGRGNFPPRFSGLQFPNYSSELNVNALELDDSALYLCASSLDRGSSYNEQFFGPGTRLTVL.

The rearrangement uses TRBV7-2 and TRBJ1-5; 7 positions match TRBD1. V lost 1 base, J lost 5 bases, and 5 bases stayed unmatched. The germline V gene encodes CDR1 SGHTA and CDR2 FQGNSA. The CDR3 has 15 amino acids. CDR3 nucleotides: TGTGCCAGCAGCTTAGTAGGACAGGTTCATCAGCCCCAGCATTTT. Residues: CASSLVGQVHQPQHF.

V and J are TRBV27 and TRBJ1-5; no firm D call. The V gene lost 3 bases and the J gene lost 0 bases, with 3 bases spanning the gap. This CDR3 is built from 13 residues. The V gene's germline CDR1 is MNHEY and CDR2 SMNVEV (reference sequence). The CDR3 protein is CASSFHSNQPQHF. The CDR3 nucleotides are TGTGCCAGCAGTTTCCATAGCAATCAGCCCCAGCATTTT.

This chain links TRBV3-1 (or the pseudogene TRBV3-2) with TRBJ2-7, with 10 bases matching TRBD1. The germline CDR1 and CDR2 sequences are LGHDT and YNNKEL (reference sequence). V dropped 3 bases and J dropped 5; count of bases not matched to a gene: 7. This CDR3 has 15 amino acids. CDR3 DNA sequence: TGTGCCAGCAGCCACGTTACCGGGACAGGGGACGAGCAGTACTTC. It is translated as CASSHVTGTGDEQYF.

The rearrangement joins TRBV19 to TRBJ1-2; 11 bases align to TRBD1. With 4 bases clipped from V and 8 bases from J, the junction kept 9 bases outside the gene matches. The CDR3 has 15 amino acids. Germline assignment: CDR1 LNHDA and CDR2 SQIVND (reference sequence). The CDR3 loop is CASSRRTGGPEGYTF. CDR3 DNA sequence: TGTGCCAGTAGTAGGAGGACAGGGGGCCCGGAAGGCTACACCTTC.

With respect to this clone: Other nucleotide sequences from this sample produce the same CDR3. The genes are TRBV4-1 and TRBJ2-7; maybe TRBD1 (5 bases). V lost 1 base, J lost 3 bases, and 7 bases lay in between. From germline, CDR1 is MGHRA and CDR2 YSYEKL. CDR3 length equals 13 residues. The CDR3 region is CASSQGQNYEQYF. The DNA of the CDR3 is TGCGCCAGCAGCCAAGGACAGAACTACGAGCAGTACTTC.

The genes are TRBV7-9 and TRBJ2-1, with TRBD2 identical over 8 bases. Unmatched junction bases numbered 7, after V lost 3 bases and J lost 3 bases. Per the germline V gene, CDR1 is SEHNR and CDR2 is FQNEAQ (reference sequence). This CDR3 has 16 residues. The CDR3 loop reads CASSFFSGINYNEQFF. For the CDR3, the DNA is TGTGCCAGCAGCTTTTTTAGCGGGATCAACTACAATGAGCAGTTCTTC.

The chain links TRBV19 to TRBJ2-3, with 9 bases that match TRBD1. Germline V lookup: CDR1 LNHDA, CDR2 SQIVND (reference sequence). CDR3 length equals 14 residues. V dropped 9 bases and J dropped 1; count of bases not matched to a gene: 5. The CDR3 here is CASRRTGGTDTQYF. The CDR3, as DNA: TGTGCCAGCAGGCGGACAGGGGGCACAGATACGCAGTATTTT.

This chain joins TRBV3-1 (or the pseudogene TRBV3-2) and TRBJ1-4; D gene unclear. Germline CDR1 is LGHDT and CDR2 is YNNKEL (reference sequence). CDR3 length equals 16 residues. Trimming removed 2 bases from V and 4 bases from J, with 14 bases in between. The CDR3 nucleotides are TGTGCCAGCAGCCAATTAAGTTCGGGGTTTAATGAAAAACTGTTTTTT. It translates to CASSQLSSGFNEKLFF.

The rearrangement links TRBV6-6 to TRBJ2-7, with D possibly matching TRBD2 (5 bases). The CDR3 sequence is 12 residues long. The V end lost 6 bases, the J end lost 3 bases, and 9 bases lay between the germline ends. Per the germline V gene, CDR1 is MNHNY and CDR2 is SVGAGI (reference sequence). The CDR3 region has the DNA TGTGCCAGCAGGGATCGGGACTACGAGCAGTACTTC. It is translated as CASRDRDYEQYF.

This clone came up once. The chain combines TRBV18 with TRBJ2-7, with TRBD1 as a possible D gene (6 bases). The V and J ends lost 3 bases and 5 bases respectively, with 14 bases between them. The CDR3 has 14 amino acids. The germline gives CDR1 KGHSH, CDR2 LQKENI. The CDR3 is CASSPRQEVHEQYF. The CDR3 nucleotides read TGTGCCAGCTCACCCCGACAGGAAGTCCACGAGCAGTACTTC.

In DNA, the CDR3 is TGTGCCAGCAGCCAAGCCCCAGGGACCAAAAACATTCAGTACTTC. Translated: CASSQAPGTKNIQYF. V and J are TRBV3-1 (or the pseudogene TRBV3-2) and TRBJ2-4, with D perhaps matching TRBD1 (5 bases). The CDR3 runs to 15 residues. With 1 base removed from V and 2 bases from J, the gap between germline ends came to 9 bases. Germline CDR1 reads LGHDT; CDR2 reads YNNKEL (reference sequence).

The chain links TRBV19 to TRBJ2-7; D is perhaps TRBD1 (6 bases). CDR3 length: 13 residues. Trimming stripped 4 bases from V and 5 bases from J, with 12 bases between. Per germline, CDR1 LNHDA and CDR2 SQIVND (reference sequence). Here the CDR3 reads CASSKTGTNEQYF. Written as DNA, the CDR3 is TGTGCCAGTAGTAAAACAGGGACCAACGAGCAGTACTTC. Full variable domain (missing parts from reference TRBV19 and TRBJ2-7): DGGITQSPKYLFRKEGQNVTLSCEQNLNHDAMYWYRQDPGQGLRLIYYSQIVNDFQKGDIAEGYSVSREKKESFPLTVTSAQKNPTAFYLCASSKTGTNEQYFGPGTRLTVT.

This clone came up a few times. CDR3 sequence (DNA): TGCGCCAGCAGCTTACAAGGGGGAACTGAAGCTTTCTTT. This sequence encodes CASSLQGGTEAFF. V is TRBV5-1 and J is TRBJ1-1; D perhaps matches TRBD1 (6 bases). Germline V gene lookup returns CDR1 SGHRS and CDR2 YFSETQ. The CDR3 runs to 13 residues. V lost 2 bases, J lost 5 bases, and 10 bases lay in between.

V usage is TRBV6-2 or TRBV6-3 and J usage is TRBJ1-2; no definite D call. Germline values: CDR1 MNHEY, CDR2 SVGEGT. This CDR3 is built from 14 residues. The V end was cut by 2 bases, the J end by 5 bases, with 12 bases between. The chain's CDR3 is CASSYSPGGYGYTF. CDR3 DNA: TGTGCCAGCAGTTACAGTCCAGGAGGGTATGGCTACACCTTC.

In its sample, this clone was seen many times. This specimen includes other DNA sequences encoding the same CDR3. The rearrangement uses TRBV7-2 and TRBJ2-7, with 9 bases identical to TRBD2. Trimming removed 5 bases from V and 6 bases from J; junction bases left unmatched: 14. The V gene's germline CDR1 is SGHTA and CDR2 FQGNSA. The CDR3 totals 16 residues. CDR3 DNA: TGTGCCAGCAGCCCCTATAGCGGGAGTGTTCCTCTCGAGCAGTACTTC. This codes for CASSPYSGSVPLEQYF.

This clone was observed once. The CDR3 coding sequence is TGCGCCAGCAGCTTGGGCACGGGTGGAAACACCATATATTTT. Translating gives CASSLGTGGNTIYF. The genes are TRBV5-1 and TRBJ1-3; no clear D gene. This CDR3 comprises 14 residues. V was shortened by 0 bases and J by 3 bases, with 7 bases between the two germline ends. Germline lookup yields CDR1 SGHRS and CDR2 YFSETQ.

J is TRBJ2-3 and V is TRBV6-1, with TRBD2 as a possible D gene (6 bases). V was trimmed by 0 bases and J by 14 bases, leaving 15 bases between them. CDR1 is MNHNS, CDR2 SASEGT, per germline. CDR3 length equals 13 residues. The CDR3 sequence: CASSEAGGGAGYF. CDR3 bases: TGTGCCAGCAGTGAAGCGGGGGGAGGAGCTGGGTATTTT.